These T cell receptor beta chains were read from a single sample in a study of identifying expanded T cells in peripheral blood. Sequencing was performed with immunoSEQ multiplex PCR; in TCRdb, only in-frame clones are kept and a portion is missing. The top ten hold about 3.7% of the sample, which has 50,000 or so clones, more than 70% seen once. Sequenced: blood. These receptors were obtained from a person aged 18-70 years in good health. Both conserved end residues are part of each CDR3. The D gene is left open where the match is weak. Some rows have no size entry. The others give once, few or many, or a class for an expanded clone.

J	D	size	V	DNA	CDR3
TRBJ2-3	TRBD2	-	TRBV5-6	TGTGCCAGCAGCCCCGGGACTAGCGCCACAGATACGCAGTATTTT	CASSPGTSATDTQYF
TRBJ1-1	-	-	TRBV25-1	TGTGCCAGCACGGCGGGTTCCCGTGAAGCTTTCTTT	CASTAGSREAFF
TRBJ1-1	-	-	TRBV7-2	TGTGCCAGCAGCTCCGCCCCGGGGAACACTGAAGCTTTCTTT	CASSSAPGNTEAFF
TRBJ1-5	-	few	TRBV4-3	TGCGCCAGCAGCCATTCTAACAAGGGAAGTCAGCCCCAGCATTTT	CASSHSNKGSQPQHF
TRBJ2-7	-	-	TRBV5-1	TGCGCCAGCAGCACCCGACAGGCAAGCTCCTACGAGCAGTACTTC	CASSTRQASSYEQYF
TRBJ1-4	-	once	TRBV6-5	TGTGCCAGCAGCTACGGTTTGGAGAGGGCTGAAAAACTGTTTTTT	CASSYGLERAEKLFF
TRBJ2-2	-	-	TRBV28	TGTGCCAGCAGTTTACTCGGGACTCCTACCGGGGAGCTGTTTTTT	CASSLLGTPTGELFF
TRBJ1-1	-	-	TRBV29-1	TGCAGCGTTACCCCCAGGGGGAACACTGAAGCTTTCTTT	CSVTPRGNTEAFF
TRBJ2-3	-	-	TRBV7-3	TGTGCCAGCAGCTCCGGGACTCTGCACACAGATACGCAGTATTTT	CASSSGTLHTDTQYF
TRBJ2-6	TRBD1	-	TRBV10-3	TGTGCCATCAGCCTGGGACAGATGGACTCTGGGGCCAACGTCCTGACTTTC	CAISLGQMDSGANVLTF
TRBJ1-1	-	-	TRBV18	TGTGCCAGCTCACCAGGGGACTTTGAAGCTTTCTTT	CASSPGDFEAFF
TRBJ1-2	TRBD1	-	TRBV4-3	TGCGCCAGCAGCCAAGAGACAGGGTATGGCTACACCTTC	CASSQETGYGYTF
TRBJ2-5	TRBD1	-	TRBV4-3	TGCGCCAGCAGCCAAGACTGGACAGGGGGCAGGGAGACCCAGTACTTC	CASSQDWTGGRETQYF
TRBJ2-2	-	once	TRBV5-1	TGCGCCAGCAGCATGATCCCCTGGTCCGGGGAGCTGTTTTTT	CASSMIPWSGELFF
TRBJ2-5	-	-	TRBV5-1	TGCGCCAGCAGCTCCAGGACCGAGGAGACCCAGTACTTC	CASSSRTEETQYF
TRBJ2-2	-	once	TRBV18	TGTGCCAGCTCACCACCACTAGTTGCGCGGTCCGGGGAGCTGTTTTTT	CASSPPLVARSGELFF
TRBJ2-2	-	few	TRBV5-6	TGTGCCAGCAGCTTGTCGCTTTGGCAGGGGAACACCGGGGAGCTGTTTTTT	CASSLSLWQGNTGELFF
TRBJ2-7	-	-	TRBV5-1	TGCGCCAGCAGCTTTGACGGGCTTAACGAGCAGTACTTC	CASSFDGLNEQYF
TRBJ1-2	-	-	TRBV9	TGTGCCAGCAGCGTAGGATACGGCTACACCTTC	CASSVGYGYTF
TRBJ2-3	TRBD2	-	TRBV11-3	TGTGCCAGCAGCTTAGATCCCCTGGCGGGAGGTTTTGCAGATACGCAGTATTTT	CASSLDPLAGGFADTQYF
TRBJ1-1	-	once	TRBV5-6	TGTGCCAGCAGCTTGGACGGCAGAATGAACACTGAAGCTTTCTTT	CASSLDGRMNTEAFF
TRBJ2-3	-	-	TRBV9	TGTGCCAGCAGCGTAGCGGGGCTTCAAGCAGATACGCAGTATTTT	CASSVAGLQADTQYF
TRBJ1-2	TRBD1	-	TRBV4-1	TGCGCCAGCAGCCCCGACAGGGGGAACTATGGCTACACCTTC	CASSPDRGNYGYTF
TRBJ2-3	-	-	TRBV6-1	TGTGCCAGCAGTGAAAGCAGGCTCAATACGCAGTATTTT	CASSESRLNTQYF
TRBJ2-5	-	-	TRBV10-3	TGTGCCATCCATCAAGAGACCCAGTACTTC	CAIHQETQYF
TRBJ2-2	-	-	TRBV28	TGTGCCAGCAGTTTTTCCGGGGAGCTGTTTTTT	CASSFSGELFF
TRBJ2-6	-	-	TRBV23-1	TGCGCCAGCAGTCGAGTGCCGGGCTACTCGTTTGGGGCCAACGTCCTGACTTTC	CASSRVPGYSFGANVLTF
TRBJ2-7	TRBD1	-	TRBV6-5	TGTGCCAGCAGTTACTATGGGACAGGGGGCTACGAGCAGTACTTC	CASSYYGTGGYEQYF
TRBJ2-5	-	-	TRBV27	TGTGCCAGCAGTCCCGACAGACTCCAAGAGACCCAGTACTTC	CASSPDRLQETQYF
TRBJ2-7	-	-	TRBV7-8	TGTGCCAGCGGCGTGACTAGTTACGAGCAGTACTTC	CASGVTSYEQYF
TRBJ2-7	-	-	TRBV4-3	TGCGCCAGTAGCCTGTGGATTGGAACCTACGAGCAGTACTTC	CASSLWIGTYEQYF
TRBJ2-1	TRBD2	-	TRBV28	TGTGCCAGCAGTTTCATAAGCGGGGTTGAGCAGTTCTTC	CASSFISGVEQFF
TRBJ2-3	-	-	TRBV9	TGTGCCAGCAGCGTAGAACTCCAAATGGATACGCAGTATTTT	CASSVELQMDTQYF
TRBJ2-3	TRBD1	-	TRBV7-2	TGTGCCAGCAGTCGGACAGGGGGCGGGTCGGGCACAGATACGCAGTATTTT	CASSRTGGGSGTDTQYF
TRBJ2-3	-	-	TRBV11-2	TGTGCCAGCAGCTTAGGGGCTAGTCGAGGGCCAGATACGCAGTATTTT	CASSLGASRGPDTQYF
TRBJ2-7	-	-	TRBV4-1	TGCGCCAGCAGCCAATACACTTACTACGAGCAGTACTTC	CASSQYTYYEQYF
TRBJ2-7	-	-	TRBV7-8	TGTGCCAGCAGCTTACAGCCCAATTCGCTGAACTGGGAGCAGTACTTC	CASSLQPNSLNWEQYF